The 30 T cell receptor beta chains presented below share a single source sample, sequenced in a study of response to subunit inactivated influenza vaccine. TCRdb processed the RT-PCR reads anew with MiXCR; each CDR3 protein has one entry. The table records about 540,000 distinct CDR3 sequences, approximately 14% of them present only once. The sample in question was PBMCs from blood, obtained about 12 days after vaccination. The receptors stem from a man in his fifties or sixties who received an inactivated influenza vaccine.

Ten or more counts support this clonotype. V is TRBV10-2 and J is TRBJ2-2; 8 positions match TRBD1. With V trimmed by 6 bases and J by 4 bases, 13 bases remained unmatched. This CDR3 is 17 amino acids long. Germline lookup yields CDR1 WSHSY and CDR2 SAAADI. For the CDR3, the DNA is TGCGCCAGCAGACCACAGGGGGTAGACGGTAGCACCGGGGAGCTGTTTTTT. It yields the protein CASRPQGVDGSTGELFF.

This sequence joins TRBV7-9 and TRBJ2-3; tentatively, D is TRBD1 (5 bases). Trimming pared 5 bases from V and 3 bases from J, leaving 18 bases between. This CDR3 comprises 16 residues. Germline lookup yields CDR1 SEHNR and CDR2 FQNEAQ (reference sequence). The CDR3 spells CASSPKIGASTDTQYF. CDR3 coding DNA: TGTGCCAGCAGCCCGAAGATAGGGGCTTCGACAGATACGCAGTATTTT.

Details on this clonotype: At one end the junction does not follow the germline gene, possibly because of a read error. The chain uses TRBV5-1 and TRBJ2-7; D is ambiguous. CDR1 is SGHRS, CDR2 YFSETQ, per germline. The CDR3 sequence is 14 residues long. The CDR3 sequence: CASSLVADSYEQYF. Written as DNA, the CDR3 is TGTGCCAGCAGCTTAGTTGCCGACTCCTACGAGCAGTACTTC.

The chain is built from TRBV24-1 and TRBJ1-1, with TRBD1 as a possible D gene (6 bases). The CDR3 has 14 amino acids. Germline V gene sequence: CDR1 KGHDR, CDR2 SFDVKD. V was cut by 2 bases and J by 10 bases, with 16 bases left in between. CDR3: CATSDSASTRGAFF. The DNA for the CDR3 is TGTGCCACCAGTGATTCTGCGTCCACCAGGGGAGCTTTCTTT.

This rearrangement joins TRBV20-1 to TRBJ2-5; 11 nucleotides align to TRBD2. The CDR3 runs to 18 residues. CDR1 and CDR2 (germline): DFQATT, SNEGSKA (reference sequence). With V trimmed by 6 bases and J by 7 bases, 22 bases remained unmatched. The chain's CDR3 is CSAVITSGRAQTLRTQYF. The CDR3 bases are TGCAGTGCCGTCATTACTAGCGGGAGAGCTCAAACCCTTCGGACCCAGTACTTC.

This clonotype has just a few counts. The chain employs TRBV6-9 and TRBJ2-7; tentatively, D is TRBD1 (6 bases). CDR3 length: 14 residues. The germline gives CDR1 MNHGY, CDR2 SVAAGI. The V end was cut by 4 bases, the J end by 2 bases, with 12 bases between. The CDR3 region has the DNA TGTGCCAGCAGTTCTCCCACAGGGCCCTACGAGCAGTACTTC. It translates to CASSSPTGPYEQYF.

The CDR3 loop reads CASTTSGGGGYNEQFF. The CDR3 DNA reads TGCGCCAGCACCACTAGCGGAGGCGGGGGCTACAATGAGCAGTTCTTC. The genes are TRBV5-1 and TRBJ2-1; 8 positions agree with TRBD2. V lost 6 bases, J lost 3 bases, and 11 bases stayed unmatched. Germline V lookup: CDR1 SGHRS, CDR2 YFSETQ. This CDR3 contains 16 residues.

This clonotype occurred a few times. J is TRBJ2-1 and V is TRBV7-2, with 9 nucleotides matching TRBD2. In germline, CDR1 is SGHTA, CDR2 FQGNSA. V trimming: 0 bases; J trimming: 7 bases; junction bases outside the gene matches: 1. CDR3 size: 14 residues. CDR3 in amino acids: CASSLASGRNEQFF. CDR3 DNA sequence: TGTGCCAGCAGCTTAGCCAGCGGGAGGAATGAGCAGTTCTTC.

V gene TRBV5-1 combines with J gene TRBJ2-7; 10 nucleotides line up with TRBD1. V lost 2 bases to trimming and J lost 5 bases; unmatched junction nucleotides: 7. This CDR3 is 15 amino acids long. Per the germline V gene, CDR1 is SGHRS and CDR2 is YFSETQ. The CDR3, as DNA: TGCGCCAGCAGCTTTATGGGACAGGGGAACCACGAGCAGTACTTC. Amino acids: CASSFMGQGNHEQYF.

The chain combines TRBV12-3 or TRBV12-4 with TRBJ2-1; D not resolved. Trimming left V 3 bases short and J 4 bases short, with 10 bases between. This CDR3 has 14 amino acids. The CDR3 is CASSFRSVYNEQFF. In nucleotides, the CDR3 is TGTGCCAGCAGTTTTCGCAGCGTATACAATGAGCAGTTCTTC.

In this sample, this clonotype turned up many times. The chain uses TRBV2 and TRBJ1-5; 10 bases line up with TRBD1. The germline V gene encodes CDR1 SNHLY and CDR2 FYNNEI. The V gene end was trimmed by 6 bases and the J gene end by 0 bases; junction bases not matched to a gene: 5. CDR3 size: 16 residues. The CDR3 DNA reads as TGTGCCAGCAGCCTCGGACAGGGGGGTAGCAATCAGCCCCAGCATTTT. Protein product: CASSLGQGGSNQPQHF.

The rearrangement uses TRBV9 and TRBJ2-2; no definite D call. The CDR3 is 13 amino acids. CDR1 is SGDLS, CDR2 YYNGEE, per germline. V lost 4 bases to trimming and J lost 7 bases, with 11 bases between them. CDR3 DNA sequence: TGTGCCAGCAGCCTTGGTGAGGTCGGGGAGCTGTTTTTT. This translates into CASSLGEVGELFF.

CDR3 nucleotide sequence: TGCGCCAGCAGCTCCGGGTGGGGGAACACTGAAGCTTTCTTT. This translates into CASSSGWGNTEAFF. The chain joins TRBV5-1 to TRBJ1-1; D gene uncertain. Between the trimmed V and J ends, which lost 3 bases and 1 base, there was a span of 10 bases. This CDR3 spans 14 amino acids. The germline V gene encodes CDR1 SGHRS and CDR2 YFSETQ.

The chain uses TRBV6-2 or TRBV6-3 and TRBJ1-5; no definite D call. In germline, CDR1 is MNHEY, CDR2 SVGEGT. V was shortened by 2 bases and J by 10 bases, with 9 bases between the two germline ends. The CDR3 contains 12 residues. The CDR3 sequence: CASSYGWIPQHF. For the CDR3, the DNA is TGTGCCAGCAGTTACGGTTGGATCCCCCAGCATTTT.

This clonotype occurred a few times. This sequence joins TRBV5-1 and TRBJ2-1; the D gene is possibly TRBD2 (5 bases). Trimming took off 0 bases at V and 6 bases at J, with 13 bases between the two ends. The CDR3 consists of 15 residues. Germline lookup yields CDR1 SGHRS and CDR2 YFSETQ. This CDR3 reads CASSLAGLMGNEQFF. CDR3 nucleotide sequence: TGCGCCAGCAGCTTGGCGGGATTAATGGGCAATGAGCAGTTCTTC.

The J gene is TRBJ2-7, the V gene TRBV5-1; a weak D match, TRBD1 (6 bases). V lost 0 bases and J lost 2, with 18 bases in between. Germline CDR1 and CDR2: SGHRS and YFSETQ. The CDR3 length is 17 residues. The CDR3 coding sequence is TGCGCCAGCAGCTTGGCCGTCTTGGCAGGGGCGGCCTACGAGCAGTACTTC. Translating gives CASSLAVLAGAAYEQYF.

This clonotype occurred a few times. The V call is TRBV14, the J call TRBJ1-1; the D is unclear. The germline V gene encodes CDR1 SGHDN and CDR2 FVKESK. This CDR3 contains 16 residues. Between the trimmed V and J ends, which lost 2 bases and 1 base, there was a span of 14 bases. This CDR3 reads CASSQIVPGWNTEAFF. The CDR3 nucleotides read TGTGCCAGCAGCCAAATCGTGCCAGGATGGAACACTGAAGCTTTCTTT.

The chain has TRBV19 and TRBJ2-3; D gene ambiguous. The CDR3 has 11 residues. The germline gives CDR1 LNHDA, CDR2 SQIVND (reference sequence). V shed 4 bases and J shed 7 bases, with 6 bases lying between them. The CDR3: CASSNANTQYF. The CDR3 coding sequence is TGTGCCAGTAGTAATGCAAATACGCAGTATTTT.

Worth noting for this clonotype: One base away lies a much larger clone, so this may be a sequencing read error. V usage is TRBV7-9 and J usage is TRBJ2-5; D perhaps matches TRBD1 (6 bases). V was trimmed by 6 bases and J by 3 bases, leaving 11 bases between them. Per the germline V gene, CDR1 is SEHNR and CDR2 is FQNEAQ (reference sequence). CDR3 size: 13 residues. CDR3 region: CASSRTEEETQYF. CDR3 bases: TGTGCCAGCAGTCGGACAGAGGAAGAGACCCAGTACTTC. Full variable domain (rest looked up from reference TRBV7-9 and TRBJ2-5): DTGVSQNPRHKITKRGQNVTFRCDPISEHNRLYWYRQTLGQGPEFLTYFQNEAQLEKSRLLSDRFSAERPKGSFSTLEIQRTEQGDSAMYLCASSRTEEETQYFGPGTRLLVL.

This chain uses TRBV9 with TRBJ1-2, with a possible D match to TRBD1 (5 bases). Trimming took off 0 bases at V and 4 bases at J, with 13 bases between the two ends. In germline, CDR1 is SGDLS, CDR2 YYNGEE. CDR3 size: 15 residues. CDR3 coding DNA: TGTGCCAGCAGCGTAGACGGGATACAGGCCTATGGCTACACCTTC. Protein sequence: CASSVDGIQAYGYTF.

V and J are TRBV12-2 and TRBJ2-1; TRBD2 is the table's D call and was not checked against the DNA. TRBV12-2 is designated a pseudogene. The CDR3 is made up of 18 amino acids. CDR3 amino acids: CASRLERGGTRGYNEQFF. The CDR3 region has the DNA TGTGCAAGTCGCTTAGAACGAGGGGGGACAAGAGGGTACAATGAGCAGTTCTTC.

In its sample, this clonotype was seen a few times. In DNA form, the CDR3 reads TGCGCCAGCAGCCAGGACCCCGGGGCCAACACTGAAGCTTTCTTT. This codes for CASSQDPGANTEAFF. J is TRBJ1-1 and V is TRBV5-1, with D possibly matching TRBD1 (5 bases). The CDR3 runs 15 residues. V was cut by 4 bases and J by 2 bases, with 15 bases left in between. The germline V gene has CDR1 SGHRS and CDR2 YFSETQ.

This clonotype was picked up a small number of times. The chain employs TRBV10-3 and TRBJ2-3; the D is unclear. In germline, CDR1 is ENHRY, CDR2 SYGVKD. This CDR3 is 15 amino acids long. Trimming pared 8 bases from V and 1 base from J, leaving 16 bases between. CDR3 region: CAIGSGAQGTDTQYF. Here the CDR3 DNA reads TGTGCCATCGGATCCGGCGCTCAGGGCACAGATACGCAGTATTTT.

This rearrangement joins TRBV3-1 to TRBJ1-2, with unresolved D. Germline CDR1 LGHDT, CDR2 YNNKEL (reference sequence). The CDR3 length is 12 residues. The V gene lost 0 bases and the J gene lost 8 bases, with 7 bases spanning the gap. The CDR3 region has the DNA TGTGCCAGCAGCCAAGACCTTAGAGGCTACACCTTC. It yields the protein CASSQDLRGYTF.

This chain joins TRBV5-1 and TRBJ2-3; D may be TRBD1 (5 bases). The germline V gene has CDR1 SGHRS and CDR2 YFSETQ. The CDR3 runs 15 residues. Trimming removed 2 bases from V and 0 bases from J, with 10 bases in between. The CDR3 protein is CASSLQEPSTDTQYF. DNA for the CDR3: TGCGCCAGCAGCTTACAGGAGCCTAGCACAGATACGCAGTATTTT.

This clonotype was seen repeatedly, ten times or more. This rearrangement joins TRBV7-2 to TRBJ1-6, with D maybe TRBD1 (5 bases). Germline V gene lookup returns CDR1 SGHTA and CDR2 FQGNSA. The CDR3 extends over 17 amino acids. The V gene lost 4 bases and the J gene lost 0 bases, with 13 bases spanning the gap. In DNA form, the CDR3 reads TGTGCCAGCAGCTCAGTGGGGCGGAGCTCCTATAATTCACCCCTCCACTTT. Amino acid sequence: CASSSVGRSSYNSPLHF.

The chain carries TRBV20-1 and TRBJ2-5; D is perhaps TRBD1 (5 bases). The germline CDR1 and CDR2 sequences are DFQATT and SNEGSKA (reference sequence). V lost 5 bases, J lost 4 bases, and 14 bases lay in between. The CDR3 sequence is 13 residues long. This CDR3 reads CSADTGFSETQYF. In DNA form, the CDR3 reads TGCAGTGCTGACACAGGTTTCTCAGAGACCCAGTACTTC.

This clonotype came up a few times. This rearrangement joins TRBV20-1 to TRBJ2-5, with D tentatively TRBD1 (6 bases). The CDR3 totals 13 residues. Per germline, CDR1 DFQATT and CDR2 SNEGSKA (reference sequence). Trimming left V 3 bases short and J 0 bases short, with 8 bases between. This CDR3 is CSASGQYQETQYF. CDR3 bases: TGCAGTGCTAGCGGACAGTACCAAGAGACCCAGTACTTC.

This clonotype occurred a few times. The chain joins TRBV27 to TRBJ2-7; D uncertain. Trimming cost V 2 bases and J 0 bases, with 14 bases left between them. Germline CDR1 reads MNHEY; CDR2 reads SMNVEV (reference sequence). This CDR3 comprises 16 residues. The CDR3 is CASSLTASTSSYEQYF. CDR3 nucleotides: TGTGCCAGCAGTTTAACCGCCTCAACGTCCTCCTACGAGCAGTACTTC.

The table lists this clonotype with a few counts. The genes are TRBV15 and TRBJ2-7; tentatively, D is TRBD2 (6 bases). The germline V and J ends were trimmed by 1 base and 3 bases, with 13 bases remaining between them. The germline V gene encodes CDR1 LNHNV and CDR2 YYDKDF (reference sequence). The CDR3 is 15 amino acids. In DNA form, the CDR3 reads TGTGCCACCAGCAGAGGATTGAACGGGGGCTACGAGCAGTACTTC. Translation gives CATSRGLNGGYEQYF. Complete variable domain (other parts from reference TRBV15 and TRBJ2-7): DAMVIQNPRYQVTQFGKPVTLSCSQTLNHNVMYWYQQKSSQAPKLLFHYYDKDFNNEADTPDNFQSRRPNTSFCFLDIRSPGLGDTAMYLCATSRGLNGGYEQYFGPGTRLTVT.